The 5 T cell receptor beta chains below come from one sample, sequenced in a study of T cells in Graves' hyperthyroidism and ophthalmopathy (dated by TCRdb to the late 2010s). The library relied on multiplex PCR. This sample was sequenced with an Illumina HiSeq 2000. The TCR beta CDR3 regions were amplified from the RNA transcripts. The first round of RT-PCR for the TCR CDR3 was performed with the HTBI primer set and the Qiagen OneStep RT-PCR kit. TCRdb ran its own pipeline on the public reads, namely fastp trimming at Q25 and MiXCR clone calling, and kept in-frame beta chains. CDR3 protein sequences are deduplicated, and each keeps its most common genes and DNA. Recorded for this sample are about half a million distinct CDR3 sequences; less than 20% of them occurred a single time. Roughly 50% of the sample is held by the ten biggest clonotypes. Sequenced sample: blood. Receptors originate from a man in his forties or fifties with Graves' ophthalmopathy.

V gene TRBV19 combines with J gene TRBJ1-1; 7 bases agree with TRBD1. After removal of 7 bases from V and 7 bases from J, the junction contained 12 bases not matched to a gene. The CDR3 has 14 amino acids. The germline V gene has CDR1 LNHDA and CDR2 SQIVND (reference sequence). CDR3 region: CASNRDRLSLEAFF. CDR3 DNA: TGTGCCAGTAATAGGGACAGACTAAGCCTTGAAGCTTTCTTT.

This sequence joins TRBV2 and TRBJ1-1; D remains ambiguous. The CDR3 totals 14 residues. Looked up from germline, CDR1 is SNHLY and CDR2 is FYNNEI. Between the trimmed V and J ends, which lost 3 bases and 4 bases, there was a span of 12 bases. Here the CDR3 DNA reads TGTGCCAGCAGTGAGGAGGGCGAGAGCACTGAAGCTTTCTTT. As protein: CASSEEGESTEAFF.

This clonotype was seen repeatedly, ten times or more. The chain carries TRBV20-1 and TRBJ2-1; tentatively, D is TRBD2 (5 bases). V lost 6 bases and J lost 0, with 15 bases in between. Germline V gene data show CDR1 as DFQATT and CDR2 as SNEGSKA (reference sequence). This CDR3 contains 15 residues. The CDR3 DNA reads TGCAGTGCCATTGAGGGCAGCGCCTCCTACAATGAGCAGTTCTTC. Translation gives CSAIEGSASYNEQFF.

The rearrangement uses TRBV13 and TRBJ2-3, with 9 bases identical to TRBD2. Germline lookup yields CDR1 PRHDT and CDR2 FYEKMQ (reference sequence). The CDR3 contains 15 residues. Trimming removed 5 bases from V and 1 base from J; junction bases left unmatched: 4. This chain's CDR3 is CASSARTSGTDTQYF. The CDR3 bases are TGTGCCAGCAGCGCGCGGACTAGCGGCACAGATACGCAGTATTTT.

Points on this clonotype: A single base separates this from a much larger clone, so it may be a read error. CDR3 bases: TGCAGCGTCGCGGGGGACAGAAACTACGAGCAGTACTTC. This translates into CSVAGDRNYEQYF. This chain uses TRBV29-1 with TRBJ2-7; D may correspond to TRBD1 or TRBD2 (7 bases each). Germline-derived CDR1 and CDR2 are SQVTM and ANQGSEA. Deletions cut 6 bases from V and 3 bases from J, with 15 bases between. The CDR3 totals 13 residues.